This passage covers 12 T cell receptor beta chains from one sample sequenced in a study of T-cell memory formation after mild COVID-19. TCRdb called the 5' RACE reads again in MiXCR, with one record for every CDR3 protein. Among roughly 600,000 distinct CDR3 sequences, about 20% were seen once, and the ten largest hold around 12%. Sequences were obtained from PBMCs or a T cell subset sorted from them (not recorded which). Receptors originate from an adult woman who had mild COVID-19 (a few samples of this study predate the infection). Cell type and time point are not known.

V and J are TRBV21-1 and TRBJ1-2; whether TRBD1, the table's D call, matches the DNA was not checked. TRBV21-1 is assigned pseudogene status. The CDR3 length is 13 residues. The CDR3: CASTPTENYGYTF. As DNA, the CDR3 is TGTGCCAGCACCCCGACAGAGAACTATGGCTACACCTTC.

The chain couples TRBV24-1 to TRBJ2-2; D gene uncertain. CDR1 is KGHDR and CDR2 is SFDVKD in the germline V gene. Trimming cost V 2 bases and J 7 bases, with 16 bases left between them. The CDR3 spans 16 residues. CDR3 region: CATSDSTGPTIGELFF. The DNA of the CDR3 is TGTGCCACCAGTGATTCCACCGGGCCCACCATCGGGGAGCTGTTTTTT.

The chain is built from TRBV12-3 or TRBV12-4 and TRBJ2-1, with 10 bases lining up with TRBD2. The CDR3 is 15 amino acids. V gave up 5 bases and J gave up 10 bases; unmatched junction bases: 11. Written as DNA, the CDR3 is TGTGCCAGCAGTCCCGGGACTAGCGTCAGGAGGGAGCAGTTCTTC. Residues: CASSPGTSVRREQFF.

Only a few counts were recorded for this clonotype. The gene calls are TRBV12-3 or TRBV12-4 and TRBJ1-1; TRBD1 aligns across 7 bases. The V and J ends lost 8 bases and 1 base, in that order; junction bases with no gene match: 7. The CDR3 loop spans 14 amino acids. The CDR3 nucleotides are TGTGCCAGCCGGCGGGACAGTAAGAACACTGAAGCTTTCTTT. This codes for CASRRDSKNTEAFF.

There are many counts of this clonotype. The J gene is TRBJ2-7, the V gene TRBV12-3 or TRBV12-4, with unresolved D. The CDR3 has 12 amino acids. Trimming cost V 5 bases and J 0 bases, with 5 bases left between them. CDR3 coding DNA: TGTGCCAGCAGTAAGGGCTCCTACGAGCAGTACTTC. Translating it yields CASSKGSYEQYF.

Only a few counts were recorded for this clonotype. The chain joins TRBV7-9 to TRBJ1-1, with unresolved D. The V gene's germline CDR1 is SEHNR and CDR2 FQNEAQ (reference sequence). Trimming took 8 bases from V and 14 from J, leaving 15 bases between them. CDR3 length: 10 residues. The CDR3 bases are TGTGCCAGCGAAGAAACGACGCCATTCTTT. Amino acids: CASEETTPFF.

This rearrangement joins TRBV29-1 to TRBJ2-7; a possible D gene is TRBD1 (6 bases). Trimming took off 2 bases at V and 5 bases at J, with 10 bases between the two ends. Germline CDR1 SQVTM, CDR2 ANQGSEA. The CDR3 is made up of 12 amino acids. CDR3 sequence (DNA): TGCAGCGTTGAACAGGGGAGTGACGAGCAGTACTTC. Residues: CSVEQGSDEQYF.

The rearrangement uses TRBV20-1 and TRBJ2-3; 8 nucleotides match TRBD2. This CDR3 is 13 amino acids long. Germline V gene data show CDR1 as DFQATT and CDR2 as SNEGSKA (reference sequence). The V and J ends lost 6 bases and 1 base, in that order; junction bases with no gene match: 3. The CDR3: CSAISGGTDTQYF. CDR3 coding DNA: TGCAGTGCAATTAGCGGGGGCACAGATACGCAGTATTTT.

The genes are TRBV7-9 and TRBJ1-1, with D perhaps TRBD1 (6 bases). This CDR3 region has 15 residues. V dropped 5 bases and J dropped 5 bases, with 18 bases sitting between them. The germline V gene has CDR1 SEHNR and CDR2 FQNEAQ (reference sequence). The CDR3 bases are TGTGCCAGCAGCGGGAAAAGAATAGGGGGTACTGAAGCTTTCTTT. The encoded protein is CASSGKRIGGTEAFF.

This clonotype has just a few counts. The rearrangement links TRBV20-1 to TRBJ2-5, with 10 bases lining up with TRBD2. The germline V gene has CDR1 DFQATT and CDR2 SNEGSKA (reference sequence). V lost 1 base, J lost 5 bases, and 7 bases stayed unmatched. CDR3 length: 15 residues. For the CDR3, the DNA is TGCAGTGCTAGAGGGGAGCGGGAGGGGATGGAGACCCAGTACTTC. Protein: CSARGEREGMETQYF.

The chain employs TRBV7-9 and TRBJ2-7, with D unresolved. This CDR3 is built from 13 residues. The V end was cut by 6 bases, the J end by 5 bases, with 14 bases between. Germline values: CDR1 SEHNR, CDR2 FQNEAQ (reference sequence). For the CDR3, the DNA is TGTGCCAGCAGTACTATGATAAATAACGAGCAGTACTTC. Protein: CASSTMINNEQYF.

This clonotype was detected a few times. The chain employs TRBV4-2 and TRBJ2-7, with a tentative D call TRBD2 (6 bases). The CDR3 loop spans 17 amino acids. The V end was cut by 6 bases, the J end by 3 bases, with 24 bases between. The V gene's germline CDR1 is LGHNA and CDR2 YNFKEQ. CDR3 sequence: CASSPSAGPGTNYEQYF. DNA of the CDR3: TGTGCCAGCAGTCCGAGCGCGGGGCCCGGGACCAACTACGAGCAGTACTTC.